This TCR beta chain was recovered during a study of cytomegalovirus exposure and HLA in healthy donors. General study results and limits: It was 150 to 200 TCR beta chains that were listed as cytomegalovirus-associated. Clonal expansion was found to be greater in HLA-associated TCR beta chains than in equally common others in a later analysis.

The junction had 8 bases not matched to a gene; V was cut back by 0 bases and J by 7 bases. The CDR3 has 16 residues. Germline CDR1 and CDR2: SGDLS and YYNGEE. The PCR ran on 60 Vbeta and 13 Jbeta primers. Repertoires were generated with immunoSEQ multiplex PCR, while TCRdb's copy carries only in-frame clones and drops some. The sample holds 150,000 to 200,000 clones; about 80% are singletons and the top ten take 1.3%. To note about this clone: Its target is unknown.

Sequencing was performed on PBMCs. The clonotype comes from a man in his thirties or forties in good health and CMV-seronegative. The J gene is TRBJ2-1, the V gene TRBV9, with 9 bases aligning to TRBD2. The CDR3 spells CASSVARVAGDNEQFF. The CDR3 nucleotides read TGTGCCAGCAGCGTAGCTAGAGTAGCGGGGGATAATGAGCAGTTCTTC.